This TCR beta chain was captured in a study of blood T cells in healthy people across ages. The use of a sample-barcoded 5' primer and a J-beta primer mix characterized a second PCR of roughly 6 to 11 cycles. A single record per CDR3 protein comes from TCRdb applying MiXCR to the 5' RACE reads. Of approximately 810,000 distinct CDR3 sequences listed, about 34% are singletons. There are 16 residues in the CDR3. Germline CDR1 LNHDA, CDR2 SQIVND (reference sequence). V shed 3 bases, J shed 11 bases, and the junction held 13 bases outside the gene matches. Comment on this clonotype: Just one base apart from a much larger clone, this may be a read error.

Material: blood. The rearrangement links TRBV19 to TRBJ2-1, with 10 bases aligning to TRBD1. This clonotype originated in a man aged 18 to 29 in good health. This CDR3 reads CASSILPGQGWNKQFF. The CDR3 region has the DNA TGTGCCAGTAGTATCCTCCCGGGACAGGGGTGGAATAAGCAGTTCTTC.